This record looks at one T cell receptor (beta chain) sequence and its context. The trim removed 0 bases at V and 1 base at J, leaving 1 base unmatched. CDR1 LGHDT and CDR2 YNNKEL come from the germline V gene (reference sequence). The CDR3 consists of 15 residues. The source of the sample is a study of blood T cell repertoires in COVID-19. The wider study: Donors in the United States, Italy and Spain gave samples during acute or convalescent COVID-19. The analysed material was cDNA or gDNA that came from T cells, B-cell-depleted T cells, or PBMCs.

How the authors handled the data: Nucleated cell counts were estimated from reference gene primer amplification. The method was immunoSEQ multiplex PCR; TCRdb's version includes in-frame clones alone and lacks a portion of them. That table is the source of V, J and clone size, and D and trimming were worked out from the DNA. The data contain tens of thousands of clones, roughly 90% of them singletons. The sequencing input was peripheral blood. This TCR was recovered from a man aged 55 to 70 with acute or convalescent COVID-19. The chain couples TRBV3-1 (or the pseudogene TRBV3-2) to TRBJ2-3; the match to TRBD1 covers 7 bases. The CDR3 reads CASSQDGTGTDTQYF. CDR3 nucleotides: TGTGCCAGCAGCCAAGATGGGACAGGCACAGATACGCAGTATTTT.